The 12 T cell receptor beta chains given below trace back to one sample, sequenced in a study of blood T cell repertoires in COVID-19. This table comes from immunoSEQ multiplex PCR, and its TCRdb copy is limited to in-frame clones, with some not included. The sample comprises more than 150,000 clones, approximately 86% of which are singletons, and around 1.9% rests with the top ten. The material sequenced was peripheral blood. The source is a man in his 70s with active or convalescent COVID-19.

The CDR3 loop is CASSLLGQLTNTEAFF. CDR3 in DNA: TGCGCCAGCAGCTTGCTAGGACAGTTAACAAACACTGAAGCTTTCTTT. This chain links TRBV5-1 with TRBJ1-1, with D possibly being TRBD1 (6 bases). The V and J ends lost 1 base and 2 bases respectively, with 15 bases between them. This CDR3 contains 16 residues. Germline V gene lookup returns CDR1 SGHRS and CDR2 YFSETQ.

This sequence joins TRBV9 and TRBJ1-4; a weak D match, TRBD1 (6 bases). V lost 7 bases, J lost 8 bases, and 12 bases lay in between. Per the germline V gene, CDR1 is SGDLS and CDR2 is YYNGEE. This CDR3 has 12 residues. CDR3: CASSTGREKLFF. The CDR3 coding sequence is TGTGCCAGCTCAACAGGGAGAGAAAAACTGTTTTTT.

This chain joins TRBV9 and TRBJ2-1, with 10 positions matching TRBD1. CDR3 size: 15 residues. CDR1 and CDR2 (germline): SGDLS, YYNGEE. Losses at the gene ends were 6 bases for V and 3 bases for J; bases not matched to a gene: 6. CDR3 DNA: TGTGCCAGCATGACAGGGGGCAATGACTACAATGAGCAGTTCTTC. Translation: CASMTGGNDYNEQFF. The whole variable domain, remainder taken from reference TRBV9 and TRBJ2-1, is DSGVTQTPKHLITATGQRVTLRCSPRSGDLSVYWYQQSLDQGLQFLIQYYNGEERAKGNILERFSAQQFPDLHSELNLSSLELGDSALYFCASMTGGNDYNEQFFGPGTRLTVL.

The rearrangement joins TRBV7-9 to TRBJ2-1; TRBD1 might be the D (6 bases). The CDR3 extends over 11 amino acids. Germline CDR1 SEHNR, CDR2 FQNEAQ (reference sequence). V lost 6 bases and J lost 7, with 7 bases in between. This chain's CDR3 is CASSRGNEQFF. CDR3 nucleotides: TGTGCCAGCAGTAGGGGGAATGAGCAGTTCTTC. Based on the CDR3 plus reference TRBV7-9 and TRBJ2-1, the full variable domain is DTGVSQNPRHKITKRGQNVTFRCDPISEHNRLYWYRQTLGQGPEFLTYFQNEAQLEKSRLLSDRFSAERPKGSFSTLEIQRTEQGDSAMYLCASSRGNEQFFGPGTRLTVL.

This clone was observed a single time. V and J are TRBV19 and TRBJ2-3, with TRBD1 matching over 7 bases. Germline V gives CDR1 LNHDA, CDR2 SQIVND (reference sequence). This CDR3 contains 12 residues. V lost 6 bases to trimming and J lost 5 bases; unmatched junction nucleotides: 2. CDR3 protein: CASRAGGDTQYF. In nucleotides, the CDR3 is TGTGCCAGTAGGGCAGGGGGAGATACGCAGTATTTT.

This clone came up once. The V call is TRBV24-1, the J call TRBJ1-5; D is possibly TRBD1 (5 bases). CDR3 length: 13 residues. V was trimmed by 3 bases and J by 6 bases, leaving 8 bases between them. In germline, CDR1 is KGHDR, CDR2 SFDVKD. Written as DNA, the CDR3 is TGTGCCACCAGTGATCTGGACACTCAGCCCCAGCATTTT. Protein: CATSDLDTQPQHF.

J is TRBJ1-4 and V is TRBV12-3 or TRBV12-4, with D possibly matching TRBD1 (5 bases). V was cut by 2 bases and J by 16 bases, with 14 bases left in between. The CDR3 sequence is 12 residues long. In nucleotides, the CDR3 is TGTGCCAGCAGTTTAATGGGGGGGACCCGGTTTTTT. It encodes CASSLMGGTRFF.

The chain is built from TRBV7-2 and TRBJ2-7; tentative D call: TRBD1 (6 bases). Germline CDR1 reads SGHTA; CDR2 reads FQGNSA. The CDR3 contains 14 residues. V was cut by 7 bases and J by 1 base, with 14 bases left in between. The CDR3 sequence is CASKSGRGSYEQYF. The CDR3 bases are TGTGCCAGCAAGTCGGGTAGGGGGTCCTACGAGCAGTACTTC.

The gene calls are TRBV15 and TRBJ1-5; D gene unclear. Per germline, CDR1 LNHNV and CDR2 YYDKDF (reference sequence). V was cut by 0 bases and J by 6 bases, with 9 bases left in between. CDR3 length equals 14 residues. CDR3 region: CATSRDLVSQPQHF. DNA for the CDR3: TGTGCCACCAGCAGAGATCTGGTCAGTCAGCCCCAGCATTTT.

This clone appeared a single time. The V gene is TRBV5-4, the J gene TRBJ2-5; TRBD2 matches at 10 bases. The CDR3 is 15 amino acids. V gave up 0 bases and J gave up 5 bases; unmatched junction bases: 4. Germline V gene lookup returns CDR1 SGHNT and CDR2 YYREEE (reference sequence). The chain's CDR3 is CASSLGGLAYETQYF. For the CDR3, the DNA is TGTGCCAGCAGCTTGGGGGGACTAGCGTACGAGACCCAGTACTTC.

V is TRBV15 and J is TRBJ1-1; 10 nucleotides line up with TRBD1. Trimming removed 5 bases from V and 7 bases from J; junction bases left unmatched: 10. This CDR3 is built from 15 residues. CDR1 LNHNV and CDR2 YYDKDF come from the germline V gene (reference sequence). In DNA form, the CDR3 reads TGTGCCACCAGCTCCCGGGACAGGGGAAGAATTGAAGCTTTCTTT. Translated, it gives CATSSRDRGRIEAFF.

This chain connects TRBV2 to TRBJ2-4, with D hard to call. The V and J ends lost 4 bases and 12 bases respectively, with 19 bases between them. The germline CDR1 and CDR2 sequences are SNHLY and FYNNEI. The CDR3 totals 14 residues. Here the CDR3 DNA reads TGTGCCAGCAGTGTCCTGGCAGGATCCGGCGCTCAGTACTTC. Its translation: CASSVLAGSGAQYF.